The sequence of this T cell receptor beta chain was determined in a study of OX40 agonist ivuxolimab in advanced cancers. Study-level background: Ivuxolimab was a fully human IgG2 agonistic monoclonal antibody targeting the costimulatory receptor OX40 (CD134). The paper reports the monotherapy dose-escalation portion (N ≈ 52 patients) of the phase I ivuxolimab trial. The point of sequencing TCRbeta in the periphery was to test whether ivuxolimab changed TCR sequence diversity and drove clonal T-cell expansion. Partial responses occurred in three dose-escalation patients, of whom one had hepatocellular carcinoma and two had cutaneous melanoma. Prior anti-PD-1, anti-PD-L1 or anti-CTLA-4 therapy was permitted, and checkpoint inhibitors had been received by about 37% of dose-escalation patients. Intravenous ivuxolimab was administered to patients every 2 weeks at six dose levels: 0.01, 0.1, 0.3, 1.5, 3 and 10 mg/kg. Of the approximately 53 patients in dose escalation, around 19 had hepatocellular carcinoma, some 15 had melanoma, 9 had renal cell carcinoma and 9 had head and neck cancer. A male proportion of nearly 85% and a mean age of about 60 years, ranging from about 23 to 79, were recorded for the dose-escalation cohort.

Genomic DNA was extracted from sorted cells for sequencing of the TCRbeta CDR3 region. The immunoSEQ Assay was used for sequencing of TCRbeta CDR3 regions. TCRdb carries this immuneACCESS record with in-frame sequences only. Its versions omit some clonotypes, under half of them owing to an unresolved V gene in the studies checked, with the rest unexplained. The sample contains 90,000 to 150,000 clones, 75% to 90% of them found a single time. In total, the top ten clones hold 0.55% of the sample. This clone was counted a few times. Which antigen it targets is not known. Base qualities are not recorded, but no much larger clone differs from it by a single base. Beyond this particular receptor, the publication reports: Low levels of normalized T-cell clonal expansion were also shown by some nonresponding patients. After ivuxolimab, expanded clones were on average more numerous among CD8+ T cells than among CD4+ T cells. The antigen specificity of the clonally expanded peripheral T cells was not determined. At doses from 0.1 to 3.0 mg/kg, clonal expansion was seen in both CD4+ and CD8+ blood T cells between baseline and week 6. Partial responders in the 0.1-3.0 mg/kg groups had among the lowest normalized peripheral clonal expansion, especially among CD8+ T cells.

Patients with autoimmune disease history or receiving systemic immunosuppression were excluded from the trial. Peripheral blood for TCR sequencing was collected from all dose cohorts at baseline, on cycle 4 day 1, and on cycle 7 day 1. The samples were drawn from a first-in-human, open-label, multicenter phase I dose-escalation trial of ivuxolimab. The trial enrolled adults with locally advanced or metastatic head and neck squamous cell, hepatocellular, melanoma or renal cell carcinoma. CD4+ and CD8+ T cells were sorted separately from peripheral blood before TCR sequencing. CDR1 and CDR2 were assigned from the germline V gene (reference sequence) as SEHNR and FQNEAQ. The CDR3 contains 15 residues, cysteine and phenylalanine counted. Of all the DNA, just the CDR3 is kept, 45 bases in frame from base 1. The V and J ends are trimmed by 1 base and 8 bases, leaving 17 bases between them.

This chain is built from TRBV7-9 and TRBJ1-2; the D gene is possibly TRBD1, with 5 bases matching. This clonotype was sampled from an adult with an advanced solid tumor such as melanoma, head and neck, liver or kidney cancer. Sequenced here: CD4+ or CD8+ T cells sorted from blood, sampled in a trial of the OX40 agonist ivuxolimab. CDR3 loop: CASSLDGTAVWGYTF. DNA sequence: TGTGCCAGCAGCTTAGATGGGACGGCGGTTTGGGGCTACACCTTC.